This T cell receptor (beta chain) was captured by sequencing in a study of OX40 agonist ivuxolimab in advanced cancers. About the study: Three patients showed partial responses: one hepatocellular carcinoma and two cutaneous melanoma cases.

Study results and limitations: There was clonal expansion of CD4+ and CD8+ blood T cells by week 6 at 0.1 to 3.0 mg/kg.

Concerning this clone itself: Its antigen is currently unknown.

Germline loops: CDR1 MNHEY, CDR2 SVGAGI. The CDR3 has 15 residues. Trimming removed 10 bases at V and 0 bases at J, with 19 bases between. Some clones are missing from TCRdb's copy, which holds only in-frame ones; the method was immunoSEQ multiplex PCR. This table holds 17,000 or so clones, less than 75% found once. The genes are TRBV6-5 and TRBJ2-7; D remains unclear. This sequence originates from an adult with an advanced solid tumor such as melanoma, head and neck, liver or kidney cancer. The material sequenced was CD4+ or CD8+ T cells sorted from blood, taken in a trial of the OX40 agonist ivuxolimab. The CDR3 region is CAITRVQRSSYEQYF. The CDR3 DNA reads TGTGCCATTACCCGAGTGCAAAGGAGCTCCTACGAGCAGTACTTC.